The subject of this entry is one T cell receptor beta chain. No antigen is known for it. Unique molecular identifiers tagged individual cDNA molecules. TCRdb re-analysed the 5' RACE reads in MiXCR, keeping a single row per CDR3 protein. The table lists tens of thousands of distinct CDR3 sequences, 4.5% to 7.5% of them singletons. The data stem from a study of early T cells in non-severe SARS-CoV-2 infection. Study summary: Sequencing of unsorted whole blood was done on bulk RNA, leaving chains unpaired. Broader study findings: Anti-spike CD8 responses were favored by VDJdb matching, which missed private and CD4 specificities.

With 5 bases clipped from V and 2 bases from J, the junction kept 6 bases outside the gene matches. The CDR3 consists of 15 residues. The gene calls are TRBV12-3 or TRBV12-4 and TRBJ2-7, with TRBD2 identical over 10 bases. The receptor comes from an adult who was a healthcare worker with PCR-confirmed SARS-CoV-2 infection or an uninfected control (not recorded which). The specimen was whole blood. CDR3 DNA sequence: TGTGCCAGCAGTCGCGGACTAGCGGTTGCCTACGAGCAGTACTTC. Protein sequence: CASSRGLAVAYEQYF.